Below are 7 T cell receptor beta chains sequenced from a single sample in a study of cytomegalovirus exposure and HLA in healthy donors listed by TCRdb under 2017. Libraries were built with the immunoSEQ multiplex PCR assay. A mixture of 60 forward primers for TCR Vbeta segments and 13 reverse primers for TCR Jbeta segments was used in the multiplex PCR. Here the immuneACCESS table is served through TCRdb, limited to in-frame sequences with V and J called. Missing clones are a known gap in these copies; in checked studies unresolved V genes cover under half, and the rest lacks a known reason. In all, the sample holds roughly 150,000 clones, and roughly 82% of those were seen once. Approximately 1.6% of the sample belongs to the ten largest clones. Sequencing was carried out using PBMCs. All receptors come from a girl between 10 and 17 years old in good health and CMV-seropositive.

The V and J genes are TRBV5-1 and TRBJ1-2; the D is unclear. V lost 5 bases, J lost 3 bases, and 17 bases lay in between. The CDR3 is 15 residues long. Per germline, CDR1 SGHRS and CDR2 YFSETQ. The CDR3 coding sequence is TGCGCCAGCAGTCAGGCAACGTCTCCCGACTATGGCTACACCTTC. It translates to CASSQATSPDYGYTF.

This clone was recorded once. The CDR3 protein is CASGPPGTQYF. Here the CDR3 DNA reads TGTGCCAGCGGGCCTCCCGGTACGCAGTATTTT. V usage is TRBV2 and J usage is TRBJ2-3; D remains ambiguous. CDR1 and CDR2 from the germline V gene are SNHLY and FYNNEI. CDR3 length: 11 amino acids. V gave up 8 bases and J gave up 8 bases, with 11 bases separating them.

The J gene is TRBJ2-2, the V gene TRBV5-1; perhaps TRBD2 as D (6 bases). The V gene lost 2 bases and the J gene lost 5 bases, with 13 bases spanning the gap. From germline, CDR1 is SGHRS and CDR2 YFSETQ. CDR3 length equals 15 residues. DNA for the CDR3: TGCGCCAGCAGCTTAGGAGGGGCCCTTACCGGGGAGCTGTTTTTT. It translates to CASSLGGALTGELFF.

The CDR3 spells CASSYSIGLGGSYEQYF. The CDR3 DNA reads TGTGCCAGCAGTTACTCGATTGGACTAGGGGGCTCCTACGAGCAGTACTTC. The J gene is TRBJ2-7, the V gene TRBV6-7; D is possibly TRBD2 (7 bases). TRBV6-7 is classed as an ORF, of uncertain function. With 0 bases removed from V and 0 bases from J, the gap between germline ends came to 15 bases. The length of the CDR3 is 17 residues.

The gene calls are TRBV6-6 and TRBJ1-1; D not certain. The CDR3 spans 15 residues. The V gene lost 4 bases and the J gene lost 1 base, with 13 bases spanning the gap. Per the germline V gene, CDR1 is MNHNY and CDR2 is SVGAGI (reference sequence). CDR3 in amino acids: CASSSRRRGNTEAFF. Written as DNA, the CDR3 is TGTGCCAGCAGTTCTAGGAGGCGGGGGAACACTGAAGCTTTCTTT.

The V gene is TRBV28, the J gene TRBJ2-7, with D possibly being TRBD1 (7 bases). V was pared by 7 bases and J by 2 bases, with 15 bases between. The CDR3 runs to 14 residues. The germline V gene encodes CDR1 MDHEN and CDR2 SYDVKM. The CDR3, as DNA: TGTGCCAGCATTCAGGGGGGACAAACCTACGAGCAGTACTTC. Its translation: CASIQGGQTYEQYF.

The rearrangement uses TRBV5-1 and TRBJ2-2; D is ambiguous. CDR1 is SGHRS, CDR2 YFSETQ, per germline. This CDR3 spans 16 amino acids. V shed 2 bases and J shed 0 bases, with 11 bases lying between them. The chain's CDR3 is CASSFRQAANTGELFF. The CDR3 bases are TGCGCCAGCAGCTTCCGGCAGGCCGCGAACACCGGGGAGCTGTTTTTT.